The source of this T cell receptor beta chain is a study of CD8 T cells in ankylosing spondylitis. Quantitative barcoded 5'-RACE was used to prepare TCR beta libraries. TCRdb used MiXCR to reprocess the 5' RACE reads, holding one entry per CDR3 protein. This sample carries about 420,000 distinct CDR3 sequences, about 22% of them seen once, and the ten largest clones take less than 20%. This clonotype showed up just a few times. Its antigen remains unknown. Germline V gene sequence: CDR1 LGHNT, CDR2 FRNRAP. The CDR3 runs 15 residues. J was trimmed by 1 base and V by 6 bases; bases with no gene match: 8. Study-level points and caveats: In the blood and synovial fluid of reactive arthritis, some motif variants had been previously reported. Reportedly, significant enrichment of disease-linked clones occurred in matched ankylosing spondylitis synovial fluid. Typical of ankylosing spondylitis blood, it appeared, was a TCR beta motif of several highly homologous variants.

The receptor comes from a male donor with ankylosing spondylitis. Sequenced sample: blood, either unsorted or a sorted T cell fraction (not recorded which). This sequence joins TRBV12-5 and TRBJ1-1; the match to TRBD1 covers 7 bases. The CDR3 DNA is TGTGCTAGTGGGCCCGGGGACAGTCGGAACACTGAAGCTTTCTTT. It translates to CASGPGDSRNTEAFF. The whole variable domain, remainder taken from reference TRBV12-5 and TRBJ1-1, is DARVTQTPRHKVTEMGQEVTMRCQPILGHNTVFWYRQTMMQGLELLAYFRNRAPLDDSGMPKDRFSAEMPDATLATLKIQPSEPRDSAVYFCASGPGDSRNTEAFFGQGTRLTVV.